Below are 11 T cell receptor beta chains sequenced from a single sample in a study of blood T cells in healthy people across ages. Together with a sample-barcoded 5' primer, a J-beta primer mix was included in a second PCR lasting roughly 6 to 12 cycles. TCRdb reprocessed the 5' RACE reads via MiXCR and lists one record per CDR3 protein. The repertoire holds over 950,000 distinct CDR3 sequences, with around two fifths as singletons. The sequenced sample was blood. Source of these receptors: a man between 18 and 35 years old in good health.

This rearrangement joins TRBV2 to TRBJ1-2; D is unclear. The V end lost 2 bases, the J end lost 4 bases, and 14 bases lay between the germline ends. CDR1 is SNHLY, CDR2 FYNNEI, per germline. The CDR3 loop spans 15 amino acids. The CDR3 is CASSESNPALYGYTF. CDR3 in DNA: TGTGCCAGCAGTGAAAGTAACCCGGCACTCTATGGCTACACCTTC.

In its sample, this clonotype was seen once. The chain carries TRBV6-6 and TRBJ1-2; tentatively, D is TRBD1 (6 bases). The V gene's germline CDR1 is MNHNY and CDR2 SVGAGI (reference sequence). The CDR3 runs to 15 residues. V lost 5 bases and J 5 bases, leaving 18 bases between the germline ends. DNA of the CDR3: TGTGCCAGCAGTCCTACAAGGGGGGCGGTTTATGGCTACACCTTC. The encoded protein is CASSPTRGAVYGYTF.

In regard to this clonotype: One junction end does not reproduce the germline sequence, and a read error may be involved. The chain is built from TRBV6-2 or TRBV6-3 and TRBJ1-5, with TRBD1 as a possible D gene (6 bases). The CDR3 totals 16 residues. Germline loops: CDR1 MNHEY, CDR2 SVGEGT. The CDR3 is CASSYSVRGGNQPPHF. The CDR3 DNA reads as TGTGCCAGCAGTTACTCTGTCAGGGGAGGCAATCAGCCCCCGCATTTT.

This clonotype has just a few counts. The chain joins TRBV20-1 to TRBJ1-2; a possible D gene is TRBD1 (5 bases). The germline CDR1 and CDR2 sequences are DFQATT and SNEGSKA (reference sequence). The CDR3 runs 14 residues. Deletions cut 6 bases from V and 7 bases from J, with 21 bases between. CDR3 DNA sequence: TGCAGTGCCCGTGGAGGGGAAATTCGGACTGGCTACACCTTC. It encodes CSARGGEIRTGYTF.

This clonotype was detected a few times. The chain is built from TRBV5-6 and TRBJ2-1, with D possibly being TRBD2 (7 bases). CDR3 size: 15 residues. V lost 2 bases, J lost 6 bases, and 15 bases lay in between. The V gene's germline CDR1 is SGHDT and CDR2 YYEEEE. CDR3 protein: CASSLGGGESNEQFF. The CDR3 bases are TGTGCCAGCAGCTTAGGCGGGGGCGAATCCAATGAGCAGTTCTTC.

This clonotype has more than one count but fewer than ten. V gene TRBV4-3 combines with J gene TRBJ1-2, with 8 bases lining up with TRBD1. V trimming: 1 base; J trimming: 4 bases; junction bases outside the gene matches: 11. Germline CDR1 LGHNA, CDR2 YSLEER. This CDR3 has 17 amino acids. The DNA of the CDR3 is TGCGCCAGCAGCCAAGGGCAGGGGGCAGACGTAATCTATGGCTACACCTTC. As protein: CASSQGQGADVIYGYTF.

This clonotype was detected only a few times. The rearrangement links TRBV9 to TRBJ1-1, with D uncertain. From germline, CDR1 is SGDLS and CDR2 YYNGEE. The germline V and J ends were trimmed by 4 bases and 0 bases, with 10 bases remaining between them. The length of the CDR3 is 14 residues. CDR3 region: CASSSMELNTEAFF. The CDR3 coding sequence is TGTGCCAGCAGCTCCATGGAGTTGAACACTGAAGCTTTCTTT.

The chain joins TRBV7-9 to TRBJ2-5; no firm D call. The CDR3 has 18 residues. The V end was cut by 0 bases, the J end by 0 bases, with 17 bases between. From germline, CDR1 is SEHNR and CDR2 FQNEAQ (reference sequence). CDR3 sequence (DNA): TGTGCCAGCAGCTTAGCGTACGAGATCGGGTTGTACCAAGAGACCCAGTACTTC. It codes for CASSLAYEIGLYQETQYF.

The V gene is TRBV29-1, the J gene TRBJ1-2; TRBD1 matches at 9 bases. Germline CDR1 SQVTM, CDR2 ANQGSEA. With 7 bases clipped from V and 8 bases from J, the junction kept 8 bases outside the gene matches. CDR3 size: 12 residues. In DNA form, the CDR3 reads TGCAGCGGTGACAGGGGGACTTTCGGCTACACCTTC. Its protein is CSGDRGTFGYTF.

In this sample, this clonotype turned up a few times. This chain links TRBV12-5 with TRBJ1-2; perhaps TRBD1 as D (5 bases). The V end lost 6 bases, the J end lost 1 base, and 9 bases lay between the germline ends. Per the germline V gene, CDR1 is LGHNT and CDR2 is FRNRAP. The length of the CDR3 is 13 residues. The CDR3 spells CASGWDGNYGYTF. CDR3 bases: TGTGCTAGTGGCTGGGACGGTAACTATGGCTACACCTTC.

This clonotype came up a few times. The chain couples TRBV7-9 to TRBJ1-2; 7 bases align to TRBD1. J lost 8 bases, V lost 10 bases, and 10 bases had no gene match. CDR3 length: 12 amino acids. Germline V gene data show CDR1 as SEHNR and CDR2 as FQNEAQ (reference sequence). CDR3 in amino acids: CAIPTGSAGYTF. The CDR3 nucleotides read TGTGCCATCCCGACAGGGTCCGCGGGCTACACCTTC.